This TCR beta chain was identified in a study of human T cells and chemical hapten exposure. Overall study: The sensitizer, 2% DPC, was used on roughly 2 cm by roughly 2 cm of upper inner arm skin. All patients underwent weekly scalp dosing with diphenylcyclopropenone for the full roughly 25-week study. Alopecia areata, totalis or universalis affected patients who were mostly female.

Findings and limits, study-wide: Each of the donors had alopecia, so their immune responses may not resemble those of healthy people.

The junction had 9 bases not matched to a gene; V was cut back by 8 bases and J by 1 base. CDR1 and CDR2 (germline): ENHRY, SYGVKD. The CDR3 is 16 amino acids. For this clonotype: Its antigen remains unidentified.

Regarding time point: patch test 2, 6 weeks after DPC sensitization. Treatment described: therapeutic diphenylcyclopropenone sensitization with weekly scalp DPC. TCRdb fed the RACE reads into MiXCR, producing one record per CDR3 protein. The repertoire holds 80,000 to 95,000 distinct CDR3 sequences, with 11% as singletons. The material was whole blood, obtained in connection with sensitization to the hapten diphenylcyclopropenone (DPC). The sequence was collected from a man in his forties with alopecia areata. Some clones in this sample may be carry-over from other donors' samples. V is TRBV10-3 and J is TRBJ2-3; 10 bases match TRBD2. CDR3 coding DNA: TGTGCCATCCGGCCTAGCGGGAGTACTGGCACAGATACGCAGTATTTT. Translating it yields CAIRPSGSTGTDTQYF.